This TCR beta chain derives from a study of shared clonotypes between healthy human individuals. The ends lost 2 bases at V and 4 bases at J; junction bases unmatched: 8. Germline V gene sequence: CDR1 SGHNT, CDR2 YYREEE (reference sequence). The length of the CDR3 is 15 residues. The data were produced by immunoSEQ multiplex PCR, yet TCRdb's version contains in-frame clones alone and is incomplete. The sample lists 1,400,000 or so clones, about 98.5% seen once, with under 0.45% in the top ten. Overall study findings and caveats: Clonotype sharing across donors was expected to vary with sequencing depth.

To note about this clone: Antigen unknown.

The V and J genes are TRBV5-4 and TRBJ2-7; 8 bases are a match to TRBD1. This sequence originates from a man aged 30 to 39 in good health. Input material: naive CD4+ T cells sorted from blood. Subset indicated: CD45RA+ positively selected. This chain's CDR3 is CASSLPQGGAYEQYF. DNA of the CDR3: TGTGCCAGCAGCTTACCACAGGGGGGAGCATACGAGCAGTACTTC.